This passage covers 9 T cell receptor beta chains from one sample sequenced in a study of vaccination and CD4 T cells after COVID-19. Their specific antigens are unknown. Sequencing of cultured CD4+ T cell DNA used the Oncomine TCR Beta short-read assay. One entry per CDR3 protein, called by TCRdb with MiXCR from the PCR reads. The table includes some 16,000 distinct CDR3 sequences, about 53% detected once. Treatment here: roughly 11-day PBMC culture with coronavirus spike peptide pools or control peptides (ViraFEST assay). The sample taken for sequencing was CD4+ T cells from blood, cultured in vitro. Receptors were obtained from a human donor who had recovered from COVID-19.

The chain recombines TRBV20-1 with TRBJ2-7; 7 nucleotides line up with TRBD1. With 6 bases clipped from V and 4 bases from J, the junction kept 6 bases outside the gene matches. CDR1 and CDR2 (germline): DFQATT, SNEGSKA (reference sequence). This CDR3 region has 12 residues. As DNA, the CDR3 is TGCAGTGCCCAAGGGACAGTTTACGAGCAGTACTTC. As protein: CSAQGTVYEQYF.

The rearrangement uses TRBV7-9 and TRBJ2-1; D unresolved. Trimming left V 1 base short and J 16 bases short, with 23 bases between. Germline V gives CDR1 SEHNR, CDR2 FQNEAQ (reference sequence). The CDR3 runs to 15 residues. In nucleotides, the CDR3 is TGTGCCAGCAGCTTAGGACACCGCGATTTGGTTCGCGTCTTCTTC. It encodes CASSLGHRDLVRVFF.

The J gene is TRBJ2-1, the V gene TRBV25-1, with D uncertain. The V end was cut by 8 bases, the J end by 2 bases, with 13 bases between. Looked up from germline, CDR1 is MGHDK and CDR2 is SYGVNS. CDR3 length equals 14 residues. This chain's CDR3 is CASRNTGPYNEQFF. CDR3 in DNA: TGTGCCAGCCGAAACACGGGTCCCTACAATGAGCAGTTCTTC.

This rearrangement joins TRBV5-1 to TRBJ2-3, with D unclear. The CDR3 has 14 amino acids. Deletions cut 0 bases from V and 1 base from J, with 6 bases between. Germline assignment: CDR1 SGHRS and CDR2 YFSETQ. The CDR3 DNA sequence: TGCGCCAGCAGCTTGGACATCGGCACAGATACGCAGTATTTT. Protein: CASSLDIGTDTQYF.

This chain uses TRBV10-2 with TRBJ2-7; 8 bases are shared with TRBD2. The trim removed 7 bases at V and 4 bases at J, leaving 6 bases unmatched. The CDR3 has 13 amino acids. From germline, CDR1 is WSHSY and CDR2 SAAADI. CDR3 in DNA: TGCGCCAGCAAGCCGGGGGGGGATTACGAGCAGTACTTC. Its protein product is CASKPGGDYEQYF.

This sequence joins TRBV11-2 and TRBJ2-4; TRBD1 is a possible D gene (5 bases). The CDR3 covers 16 residues. The germline V gene encodes CDR1 SGHAT and CDR2 FQNNGV. The V end lost 8 bases, the J end lost 1 base, and 18 bases lay between the germline ends. The CDR3 spells CASASERGNAKNIQYF. The CDR3 coding sequence is TGTGCCAGCGCCTCGGAAAGGGGAAACGCCAAAAACATTCAGTACTTC.

This clonotype is medium-sized (0.01 to 0.1%). This rearrangement joins TRBV5-6 to TRBJ1-2; unclear D gene. V lost 1 base to trimming and J lost 5 bases, with 12 bases between them. The CDR3 runs 14 residues. Germline V CDR1 and CDR2: SGHDT, YYEEEE. The CDR3 sequence is CASSLRVTPYGYTF. CDR3 DNA sequence: TGTGCCAGCAGCTTGAGAGTAACTCCTTATGGCTACACCTTC.

The chain uses TRBV15 and TRBJ1-4; a weak D match, TRBD1 (6 bases). V was shortened by 0 bases and J by 5 bases, with 10 bases between the two germline ends. The CDR3 length is 15 residues. Germline CDR1 reads LNHNV; CDR2 reads YYDKDF (reference sequence). The CDR3 is CATSREQGLNEKLFF. The DNA of the CDR3 is TGTGCCACCAGCAGAGAGCAGGGGCTGAATGAAAAACTGTTTTTT.

The V gene is TRBV28, the J gene TRBJ2-5; 13 bases map to TRBD2. With 3 bases clipped from V and 3 bases from J, the junction kept 4 bases outside the gene matches. From germline, CDR1 is MDHEN and CDR2 SYDVKM. The CDR3 runs to 16 residues. CDR3 sequence (DNA): TGTGCCAGCAGTTTCTATGGGACTAGCGGGAAAGAGACCCAGTACTTC. Protein sequence: CASSFYGTSGKETQYF.